The clone carrying this T cell receptor beta chain was detected a few times. Its antigen is unknown. This entry is derived from a study of T cell repertoires in cytomegalovirus infection. Study context: Use of recently identified HLA-C-restricted and well-studied HLA-B-restricted CMV epitopes was part of the study.

TCRdb re-called the reads with MiXCR, one entry per CDR3 protein. The sample holds hundreds of thousands of distinct CDR3 sequences, approximately 29% seen once. Looked up from germline, CDR1 is SGHTA and CDR2 is FQGNSA. This CDR3 contains 12 residues. Trimming shortened V by 6 bases and J by 5 bases, and 9 bases separated the two germline ends. The J gene is TRBJ2-3, the V gene TRBV7-2, with D tentatively TRBD1 (5 bases). The TCR originated in a human donor in good health (CMV status not recorded). Some clones in this sample may be carry-over from other donors' samples. Here the sequenced sample was cultured CD8+ T cells from PBMCs, taken from culture after CMV antigen stimulation. The CDR3 nucleotides read TGTGCCAGCAGACAGGCCGAAGATACGCAGTATTTT. It codes for CASRQAEDTQYF.